The 25 T cell receptor beta chains given below trace back to one sample, sequenced in a study of vaccination and CD4 T cells after COVID-19. The treatment is: approximately nine-day PBMC culture with coronavirus spike peptide pools or control peptides (ViraFEST assay). During the years 2011-2018, before the COVID-19 pandemic, the unexposed donor's CD4+ T cells were collected. Sequenced with the Oncomine TCR Beta short-read assay was DNA taken from cultured CD4+ T cells. One entry per CDR3 protein, called by TCRdb with MiXCR from the PCR reads. The sample has about 9,800 distinct CDR3 sequences, roughly two fifths seen once. Antigens for these TCRs are unknown. Sequencing was carried out using CD4+ T cells from blood, cultured in vitro. The receptors come from a human donor in good health.

The gene calls are TRBV6-2 or TRBV6-3 and TRBJ2-7; the match to TRBD1 covers 9 bases. Germline V CDR1 and CDR2: MNHEY, SVGEGT. There are 14 residues in the CDR3. Trimming cost V 6 bases and J 3 bases; bases outside gene matches: 6. CDR3: CASRWTGDNYEQYF. The CDR3, as DNA: TGTGCCAGCAGATGGACAGGGGACAACTACGAGCAGTACTTC.

This clonotype was seen a handful of times. The chain links TRBV4-3 to TRBJ2-1; D is perhaps TRBD2 (6 bases). V dropped 0 bases and J dropped 7 bases, with 10 bases sitting between them. CDR3 length: 14 amino acids. Germline V gene sequence: CDR1 LGHNA, CDR2 YSLEER. The CDR3 is CASSQERLGNEQFF. Written as DNA, the CDR3 is TGCGCCAGCAGCCAAGAGAGACTAGGTAATGAGCAGTTCTTC.

V gene TRBV20-1 combines with J gene TRBJ1-1; 10 bases are shared with TRBD1. Trimming took 4 bases from V and 4 from J; bases not matched to a gene: 9. This CDR3 spans 15 amino acids. CDR1 is DFQATT and CDR2 is SNEGSKA in the germline V gene (reference sequence). The chain's CDR3 is CSATATGGWGTEAFF. The DNA for the CDR3 is TGCAGTGCTACCGCGACAGGGGGCTGGGGCACTGAAGCTTTCTTT.

This clonotype was counted between two and nine times. The chain recombines TRBV19 with TRBJ2-7, with TRBD2 as a possible D gene (5 bases). Germline values: CDR1 LNHDA, CDR2 SQIVND (reference sequence). The CDR3 covers 13 residues. V was clipped by 5 bases and J by 4 bases, with 12 bases between them. The CDR3 DNA is TGTGCCAGTAGTCTATTATCGGGATACGAGCAGTACTTC. Its translation: CASSLLSGYEQYF.

This clonotype was detected a few times. The rearrangement links TRBV7-9 to TRBJ2-7, with 10 bases identical to TRBD1. CDR3 length: 14 residues. The V gene end was trimmed by 5 bases and the J gene end by 3 bases; junction bases not matched to a gene: 4. The V gene's germline CDR1 is SEHNR and CDR2 FQNEAQ (reference sequence). The CDR3 sequence is CASSARDRGYEQYF. CDR3 in DNA: TGTGCCAGCAGCGCCCGGGACAGGGGCTACGAGCAGTACTTC. The full variable domain, in which reference TRBV7-9 and TRBJ2-7 provide the parts outside the CDR3, is DTGVSQNPRHKITKRGQNVTFRCDPISEHNRLYWYRQTLGQGPEFLTYFQNEAQLEKSRLLSDRFSAERPKGSFSTLEIQRTEQGDSAMYLCASSARDRGYEQYFGPGTRLTVT.

This clonotype was recorded a few times. The V and J genes are TRBV6-1 and TRBJ2-2; 11 nucleotides agree with TRBD2. Germline trimming cut 6 bases from V and 2 bases from J; bases unmatched to any gene: 5. The germline V gene encodes CDR1 MNHNS and CDR2 SASEGT. This CDR3 comprises 16 residues. CDR3 DNA sequence: TGTGCCAGCAGGCGGCTAGCGGGGGGAAACACCGGGGAGCTGTTTTTT. This translates into CASRRLAGGNTGELFF.

The chain uses TRBV19 and TRBJ2-1; D is undetermined. Germline V lookup: CDR1 LNHDA, CDR2 SQIVND (reference sequence). The CDR3 sequence is 12 residues long. V was pared by 3 bases and J by 7 bases, with 7 bases between. CDR3 sequence: CASSMTGNEQFF. DNA for the CDR3: TGTGCCAGTAGTATGACCGGGAATGAGCAGTTCTTC. The full variable domain, with the rest looked up from reference TRBV19 and TRBJ2-1, is DGGITQSPKYLFRKEGQNVTLSCEQNLNHDAMYWYRQDPGQGLRLIYYSQIVNDFQKGDIAEGYSVSREKKESFPLTVTSAQKNPTAFYLCASSMTGNEQFFGPGTRLTVL.

This sequence joins TRBV20-1 and TRBJ2-5; maybe TRBD2 (6 bases). The length of the CDR3 is 13 residues. CDR1 DFQATT and CDR2 SNEGSKA come from the germline V gene (reference sequence). V lost 2 bases and J 1 base, leaving 8 bases between the germline ends. CDR3 nucleotide sequence: TGCAGTGCTAGAAGGGACTTCCAAGAGACCCAGTACTTC. This gives the protein CSARRDFQETQYF.

This clonotype was seen a few times. V usage is TRBV28 and J usage is TRBJ1-5, with D perhaps TRBD1 (6 bases). V dropped 4 bases and J dropped 5 bases, with 21 bases sitting between them. Germline-derived CDR1 and CDR2 are MDHEN and SYDVKM. There are 17 residues in the CDR3. In DNA form, the CDR3 reads TGTGCCAGCAGTTGGGGTTTTCCGGACAGCCTAGATCAGCCCCAGCATTTT. It yields the protein CASSWGFPDSLDQPQHF.

The chain couples TRBV6-1 to TRBJ1-2; D unclear. The germline V gene encodes CDR1 MNHNS and CDR2 SASEGT. V lost 6 bases, J lost 7 bases, and 15 bases lay in between. This CDR3 is 13 amino acids long. CDR3 sequence reads: CASSPKRNFGYTF. The CDR3 nucleotides read TGTGCCAGCAGCCCGAAACGGAATTTTGGCTACACCTTC.

This clonotype was detected only a few times. The chain has TRBV5-4 and TRBJ1-6, with D possibly matching TRBD1 (6 bases). Germline-derived CDR1 and CDR2 are SGHNT and YYREEE (reference sequence). The CDR3 has 15 amino acids. Trimming pared 0 bases from V and 9 bases from J, leaving 13 bases between. CDR3 bases: TGTGCCAGCAGCTTGGGTCAGGGGTTCGGTTCACCCCTCCACTTT. As protein: CASSLGQGFGSPLHF.

The chain couples TRBV7-2 to TRBJ2-1, with 11 nucleotides matching TRBD2. Germline assignment: CDR1 SGHTA and CDR2 FQGNSA. CDR3 length: 16 amino acids. Unmatched junction bases numbered 8, after V lost 3 bases and J lost 7 bases. The CDR3 DNA follows: TGTGCCAGCAGCTTCACCCTAGCGGGGGGAGTAAATGAGCAGTTCTTC. This gives the protein CASSFTLAGGVNEQFF.

V is TRBV11-3 and J is TRBJ2-2; TRBD1 agrees at 12 bases. V shed 5 bases and J 3 bases; nucleotides not matched to a gene: 10. CDR1 and CDR2 (germline): SGHNT, YENEEA. This CDR3 contains 18 residues. The CDR3 sequence: CASSPRWDRGLDTGELFF. The CDR3 DNA reads TGTGCCAGCAGCCCGCGGTGGGACAGGGGGCTCGACACCGGGGAGCTGTTTTTT.

V and J are TRBV2 and TRBJ2-7, with 11 bases fitting TRBD1. V shed 4 bases and J 2 bases; nucleotides not matched to a gene: 1. The CDR3 totals 14 residues. Germline loops: CDR1 SNHLY, CDR2 FYNNEI. The CDR3, as DNA: TGTGCCAGCAGTGTGGGACAGGGGGCCTACGAGCAGTACTTC. Protein product: CASSVGQGAYEQYF.

This clonotype occurred a few times. This chain uses TRBV20-1 with TRBJ2-7, with TRBD2 identical over 15 bases. The CDR3 sequence is 15 residues long. The germline V gene encodes CDR1 DFQATT and CDR2 SNEGSKA (reference sequence). DNA of the CDR3: TGCACTGCGGGACTAGCGGGGGGCCTCTCCTACGAGCAGTACTTC. This encodes CTAGLAGGLSYEQYF.

This chain uses TRBV19 with TRBJ1-6; 7 nucleotides line up with TRBD1. Germline V gene sequence: CDR1 LNHDA, CDR2 SQIVND (reference sequence). The CDR3 length is 13 residues. The trim removed 6 bases at V and 14 bases at J, leaving 10 bases unmatched. CDR3: CASRRQGSSSLHF. The CDR3 DNA sequence: TGTGCCAGTAGGCGACAGGGTTCAAGCTCCCTCCACTTT.

This clonotype is large by share. The V call is TRBV18, the J call TRBJ1-1, with D perhaps TRBD1 (5 bases). Germline values: CDR1 KGHSH, CDR2 LQKENI. Trimming stripped 0 bases from V and 6 bases from J, with 20 bases between. The CDR3 runs 17 residues. The CDR3 coding sequence is TGTGCCAGCTCACCACCAAGCCAGGGAGCGGTTGGGTCTGAAGCTTTCTTT. This gives the protein CASSPPSQGAVGSEAFF.

The rearrangement links TRBV30 to TRBJ1-2; 7 bases map to TRBD1. The CDR3 consists of 15 residues. Per the germline V gene, CDR1 is GTSNPN and CDR2 is SVGIG (reference sequence). Trimming cost V 4 bases and J 0 bases; bases outside gene matches: 8. The CDR3 DNA reads TGTGCCTGGACGGAACAGGGGTCAGCTAACTATGGCTACACCTTC. It is translated as CAWTEQGSANYGYTF.

The chain joins TRBV20-1 to TRBJ1-2; perhaps TRBD1 as D (5 bases). CDR1 and CDR2 (germline): DFQATT, SNEGSKA (reference sequence). The CDR3 runs to 12 residues. V shed 7 bases and J shed 5 bases, with 14 bases lying between them. CDR3 bases: TGCAGTGTCGGGCCCAGGGCTTATGGCTACACCTTC. It yields the protein CSVGPRAYGYTF.

CDR3 sequence reads: CASSMRGLDEKLFF. CDR3 DNA: TGTGCCAGTAGTATGAGGGGGCTGGATGAAAAACTGTTTTTT. The V call is TRBV19, the J call TRBJ1-4; TRBD1 matches at 7 bases. V gave up 3 bases and J gave up 6 bases; unmatched junction bases: 4. This CDR3 has 14 amino acids. Germline assignment: CDR1 LNHDA and CDR2 SQIVND (reference sequence).

The sample holds a few counts of this clonotype. This chain links TRBV24-1 with TRBJ1-5; D gene unclear. In germline, CDR1 is KGHDR, CDR2 SFDVKD. Trimming left V 1 base short and J 5 bases short, with 2 bases between. This CDR3 region has 12 residues. For the CDR3, the DNA is TGTGCCACCAGTGATTTATATCAGCCCCAGCATTTT. Encoded protein: CATSDLYQPQHF.

This CDR3 is CASRGGLAGGVSTDTQYF. The DNA for the CDR3 is TGTGCCAGCAGGGGAGGACTAGCGGGAGGGGTAAGCACAGATACGCAGTATTTT. The V and J genes are TRBV6-1 and TRBJ2-3; the match to TRBD2 covers 15 bases. There are 18 residues in the CDR3. With 6 bases clipped from V and 0 bases from J, the junction kept 7 bases outside the gene matches. CDR1 and CDR2 (germline): MNHNS, SASEGT.

J is TRBJ1-1 and V is TRBV12-3 or TRBV12-4; D is perhaps TRBD1 (5 bases). The length of the CDR3 is 15 residues. Between the trimmed V and J ends, which lost 5 bases and 1 base, there was a span of 14 bases. CDR3 sequence reads: CASSDWGGTNTEAFF. Written as DNA, the CDR3 is TGTGCCAGCAGTGACTGGGGGGGTACGAACACTGAAGCTTTCTTT.

As regards this clonotype: The junction shows a germline mismatch at one end, possibly a read error. This sequence joins TRBV12-3 or TRBV12-4 and TRBJ1-5; D gene unclear. This CDR3 region has 15 residues. In DNA, the CDR3 is TGTGCCAGCAGTTCCCTACGGAGTAGCAATCAGTCCCAGCATTTT. Its translation: CASSSLRSSNQSQHF.

This clonotype was seen a handful of times. The chain links TRBV7-2 to TRBJ1-1; D not resolved. V was trimmed by 3 bases and J by 7 bases, leaving 12 bases between them. CDR1 and CDR2 from the germline V gene are SGHTA and FQGNSA. CDR3 size: 13 residues. The CDR3 bases are TGTGCCAGCAGCTTGGCCCAGACGGGTGAAGCTTTCTTT. It specifies CASSLAQTGEAFF. The full variable domain, with the rest looked up from reference TRBV7-2 and TRBJ1-1, is GAGVSQSPSNKVTEKGKDVELRCDPISGHTALYWYRQSLGQGLEFLIYFQGNSAPDKSGLPSDRFSAERTGGSVSTLTIQRTQQEDSAVYLCASSLAQTGEAFFGQGTRLTVV.